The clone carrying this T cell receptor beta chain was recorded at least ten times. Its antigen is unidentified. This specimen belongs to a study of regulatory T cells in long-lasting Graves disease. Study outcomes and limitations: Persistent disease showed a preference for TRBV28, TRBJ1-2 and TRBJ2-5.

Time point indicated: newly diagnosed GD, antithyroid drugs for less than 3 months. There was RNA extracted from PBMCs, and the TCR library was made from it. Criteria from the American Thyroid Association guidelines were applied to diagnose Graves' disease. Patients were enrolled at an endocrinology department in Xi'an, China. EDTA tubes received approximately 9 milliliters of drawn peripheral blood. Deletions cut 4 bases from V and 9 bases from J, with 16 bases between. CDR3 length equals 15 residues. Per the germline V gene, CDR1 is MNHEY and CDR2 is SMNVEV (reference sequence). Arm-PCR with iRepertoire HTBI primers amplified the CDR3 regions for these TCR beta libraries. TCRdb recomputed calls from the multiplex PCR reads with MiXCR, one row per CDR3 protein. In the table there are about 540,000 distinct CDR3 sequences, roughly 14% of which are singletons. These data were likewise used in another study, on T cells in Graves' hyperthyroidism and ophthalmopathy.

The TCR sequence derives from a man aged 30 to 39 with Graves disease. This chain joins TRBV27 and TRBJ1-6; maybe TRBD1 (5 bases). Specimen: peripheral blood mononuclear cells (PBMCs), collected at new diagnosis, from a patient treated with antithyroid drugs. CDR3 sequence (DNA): TGTGCCAGCAGTTACCGGGACCCCAAGCGTTCACCCCTCCACTTT. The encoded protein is CASSYRDPKRSPLHF.